This T cell receptor (beta chain) was captured by sequencing in a study of blood T cell repertoires in COVID-19. About the study: Sample material is recorded as cDNA or gDNA derived from T cells, B-cell-depleted T cells, or PBMCs.

In the source study's methods: By means of reference gene primer amplification, nucleated cell counts were estimated. Profiled with immunoSEQ multiplex PCR; TCRdb holds only in-frame clones, not every one. The DNA gave D and trimming, while V, J and clone size come from that table. The table includes about 150,000 clones, 83% detected once. V lost 3 bases to trimming and J lost 0 bases; unmatched junction nucleotides: 17. Germline V gene lookup returns CDR1 MNHEY and CDR2 SMNVEV (reference sequence). This CDR3 has 19 amino acids. Recruited during active infection, patients (from Seattle) were subsequently followed longitudinally.

Sequencing was done on a sample of peripheral blood. This sequence was found in a woman aged 60 to 75 with COVID-19, enrolled during active disease. J is TRBJ2-7 and V is TRBV27, with 7 positions matching TRBD2. CDR3 region: CASSFSHPLTSARSYEQYF. CDR3 nucleotide sequence: TGTGCCAGCAGTTTCTCACATCCCCTCACTAGCGCCCGCTCCTACGAGCAGTACTTC.